This TCR beta chain was recorded in a study of blood T cell repertoires in COVID-19. As for the study in general: COVID-19 samples from acute and convalescent phases originated in the United States, Italy and Spain.

V was trimmed by 6 bases and J by 0 bases, leaving 17 bases between them. This CDR3 spans 16 amino acids. In germline, CDR1 is KGHSH, CDR2 LQKENI. As handled by the study authors: Amplification of reference gene primers provided the estimated nucleated cell counts. Sequencing was performed with immunoSEQ multiplex PCR; in TCRdb, only in-frame clones are kept and a portion is missing. V, J and clone size derive from that table, while D and trimming were established from the DNA sequence. The table has more than 300,000 clones, around 88% seen once; the top ten hold approximately 1.3%. This chain joins TRBV18 and TRBJ1-1; no reliable D call. Specimen: peripheral blood. This receptor was taken from a woman in her fifties or sixties with acute or convalescent COVID-19. The CDR3 region is CASSEAFDFLNTEAFF. CDR3 nucleotides: TGTGCCAGCTCGGAGGCATTCGATTTTTTGAACACTGAAGCTTTCTTT.